The T cell receptor (beta chain) described here comes from a study of T-cell memory formation after mild COVID-19. The table lists this clonotype with a few counts. From the 5' RACE reads, TCRdb called clonotypes with MiXCR, one entry per CDR3 protein. This table has under 350,000 distinct CDR3 sequences, roughly 15% appearing once. CDR3 length equals 15 residues. CDR1 and CDR2 (germline): LGHNA, YSLEER. The V gene lost 1 base and the J gene lost 3 bases, with 10 bases spanning the gap. Input material: PBMCs or a T cell subset sorted from them (not recorded which). This sequence was found in a man in his late teens or twenties who had mild COVID-19 (a few samples of this study predate the infection). Cell type and time point are not known. The rearrangement links TRBV4-3 to TRBJ2-1, with D unresolved. For the CDR3, the DNA is TGCGCCAGCAGCCAAGCCTCCCTCCGCTACAATGAGCAGTTCTTC. Encoded protein: CASSQASLRYNEQFF.